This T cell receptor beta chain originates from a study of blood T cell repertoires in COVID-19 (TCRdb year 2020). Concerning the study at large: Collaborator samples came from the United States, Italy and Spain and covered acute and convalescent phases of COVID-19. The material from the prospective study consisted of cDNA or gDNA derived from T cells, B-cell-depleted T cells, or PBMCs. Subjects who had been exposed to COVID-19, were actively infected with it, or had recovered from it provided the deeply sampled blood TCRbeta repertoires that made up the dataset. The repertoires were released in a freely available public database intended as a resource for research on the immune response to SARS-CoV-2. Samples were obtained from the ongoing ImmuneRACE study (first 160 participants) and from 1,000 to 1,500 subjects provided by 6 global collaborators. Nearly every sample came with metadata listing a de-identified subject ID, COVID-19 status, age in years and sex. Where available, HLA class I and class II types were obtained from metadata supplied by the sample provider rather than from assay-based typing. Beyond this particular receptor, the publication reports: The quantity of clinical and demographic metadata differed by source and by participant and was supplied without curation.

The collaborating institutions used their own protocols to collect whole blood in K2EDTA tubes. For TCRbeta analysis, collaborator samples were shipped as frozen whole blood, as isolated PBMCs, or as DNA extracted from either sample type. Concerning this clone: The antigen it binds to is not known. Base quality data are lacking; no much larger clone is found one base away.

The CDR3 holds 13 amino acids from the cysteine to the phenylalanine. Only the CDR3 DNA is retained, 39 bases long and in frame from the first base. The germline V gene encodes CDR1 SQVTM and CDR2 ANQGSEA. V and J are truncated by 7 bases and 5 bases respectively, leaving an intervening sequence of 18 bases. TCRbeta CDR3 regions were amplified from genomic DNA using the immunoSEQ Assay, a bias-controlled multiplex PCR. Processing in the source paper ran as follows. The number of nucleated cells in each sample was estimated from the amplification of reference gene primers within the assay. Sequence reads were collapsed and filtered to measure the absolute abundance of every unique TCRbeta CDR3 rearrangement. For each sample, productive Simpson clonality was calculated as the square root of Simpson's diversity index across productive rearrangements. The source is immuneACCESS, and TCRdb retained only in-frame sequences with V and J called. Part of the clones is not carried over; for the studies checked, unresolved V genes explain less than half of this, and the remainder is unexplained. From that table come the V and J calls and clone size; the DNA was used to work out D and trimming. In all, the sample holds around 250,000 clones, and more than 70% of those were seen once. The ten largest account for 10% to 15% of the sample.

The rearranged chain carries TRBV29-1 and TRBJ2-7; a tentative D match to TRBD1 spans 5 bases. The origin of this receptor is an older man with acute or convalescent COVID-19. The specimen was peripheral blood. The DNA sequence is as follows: TGCAGCGCCGGACACCTAGGACGAAACGAGCAGTACTTC. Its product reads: CSAGHLGRNEQYF.